The TCR beta chain under discussion was sequenced for a study of CD8 T cells in Susac syndrome. The multiple sclerosis controls were treatment-naive patients affected by stable or active relapsing-remitting disease. TEMRA cells underwent FACS enrichment and CD8+ and CD4+ T cells underwent negative isolation. Germline CDR1 and CDR2: LGHNA and YSLEER. The CDR3 totals 15 residues. The V gene lost 0 bases and the J gene lost 7 bases, with 13 bases spanning the gap. The RNA, roughly 0.5 to 1 ug, was put through reverse transcription using random hexamers. Amplification of TCR beta CDR3 was carried out by immunoSEQ multiplex PCR, which covered 54 Vbeta and 13 Jbeta segments. TCRdb re-called the immunoSEQ multiplex PCR reads through MiXCR, storing one row per CDR3 protein. This table holds more than 250,000 distinct CDR3 sequences, about 90% found once.

Sequencing was carried out using CD4+ T cells from PBMCs. The sequence derives from a human donor with multiple sclerosis. The chain carries TRBV4-3 and TRBJ2-1; D not resolved. In DNA form, the CDR3 reads TGCGCCAGCAGCCAAGATCGCGGACCCTGGAATGAGCAGTTCTTC. Amino acid sequence: CASSQDRGPWNEQFF.